These 4 T cell receptor beta chains share one sample of origin, sequenced in a study of cytomegalovirus exposure and HLA in healthy donors. Sequencing was performed with immunoSEQ multiplex PCR; in TCRdb, only in-frame clones are kept and a portion is missing. The sample shows roughly 100,000 clones, 88% of them seen only once. The sequenced material came from PBMCs. The origin of the receptors is a woman younger than 30 in good health and CMV-seropositive.

The chain couples TRBV19 to TRBJ1-2; 10 bases are a match to TRBD1. With 6 bases clipped from V and 6 bases from J, the junction kept 7 bases outside the gene matches. The CDR3 length is 14 residues. Germline loops: CDR1 LNHDA, CDR2 SQIVND (reference sequence). CDR3 amino acids: CASSPTGTGDGYTF. CDR3 bases: TGTGCCAGTAGCCCGACCGGGACAGGGGATGGCTACACCTTC.

V and J are TRBV9 and TRBJ1-2; TRBD1 matches 9 bases. The CDR3 sequence is 17 residues long. CDR1 and CDR2 from the germline V gene are SGDLS and YYNGEE. V lost 4 bases to trimming and J lost 8 bases; unmatched junction nucleotides: 18. CDR3 protein: CASSPRGGQGRRGGYTF. CDR3 bases: TGTGCCAGCAGCCCCCGAGGGGGACAGGGCAGGCGGGGCGGCTACACCTTC.

The rearrangement uses TRBV7-6 and TRBJ1-5; 7 bases fit TRBD1. The CDR3 sequence is 16 residues long. Germline-derived CDR1 and CDR2 are SGHVS and FNYEAQ. J was trimmed by 2 bases and V by 5 bases; bases with no gene match: 9. Written as DNA, the CDR3 is TGTGCCAGCAGCCGACAGGGTTGGAGACGCAATCAGCCCCAGCATTTT. Encoded protein: CASSRQGWRRNQPQHF.

The chain employs TRBV11-2 and TRBJ1-2, with D maybe TRBD1 (5 bases). Per the germline V gene, CDR1 is SGHAT and CDR2 is FQNNGV. The CDR3 extends over 15 amino acids. V lost 5 bases, J lost 0 bases, and 13 bases lay in between. CDR3 DNA sequence: TGTGCCAGCAGCCATCACAGGTGGGCTAACTATGGCTACACCTTC. It specifies CASSHHRWANYGYTF.